This T cell receptor (beta chain) comes out of a study of CD8+ T cells in alopecia areata. Whole-study context: Grafting placed skin from roughly 6-12-month-old C3H/HeJ donors with spontaneous alopecia onto roughly 6-11-week-old female C3H/HeJ mice.

As to time point: mouse skin 6 weeks after grafting, around onset of hair loss. The CDR3 loop spans 14 amino acids. Germline V gives CDR1 LGHNA, CDR2 YNLKQL (reference sequence). V lost 4 bases to trimming and J lost 6 bases; unmatched junction nucleotides: 5. Investigators isolated RNA and reverse transcribed it into cDNA to act as the sequencing template. TCRdb's table, derived via immunoSEQ multiplex PCR, lists solely in-frame clones and lacks some. Listed for the sample are over 5,500 clones, none seen a single time. Remarks on this clone: The antigen remains unidentified. The gene symbols are mouse symbols. The CDR3 is cut off 4 residues early in the read; its end comes from the germline J gene.

General study findings and limits: Higher clonality and more expanded CD8+ clones appeared in lesional than normal scalp.

The V call is TRBV5, the J call TRBJ2-1; 8 bases are a match to TRBD1. This TCR came from a C3H/HeJ mouse with alopecia areata. MHC haplotype: H2-k. The source was skin, collected at week 6. Incomplete CDR3 DNA: TGTGCCAGCAGCCCGACAGGGGAGGGTGCT. Translated: CASSPTGEGA. The entire CDR3 protein is CASSPTGEGAEQFF.